The 23 T cell receptor beta chains below all came from one sample that was sequenced in a study of fetal regulatory T cell absence and autoimmunity. The table came from immunoSEQ multiplex PCR; TCRdb's copy has only in-frame clones and leaves some out. The sample comprises around 100,000 clones, about three quarters of which are singletons, and 2% rests with the top ten. Sequenced sample: pancreas tissue. The receptors were gathered from a male donor with IPEX syndrome.

This CDR3 reads CASRQGGDNEKLFF. DNA for the CDR3: TGTGCCAGCAGGCAGGGCGGGGATAATGAAAAACTGTTTTTT. The gene calls are TRBV6-1 and TRBJ1-4, with a weak D call TRBD1 (5 bases). The CDR3 contains 14 residues. With 6 bases removed from V and 4 bases from J, the gap between germline ends came to 12 bases. The germline V gene encodes CDR1 MNHNS and CDR2 SASEGT.

The chain is built from TRBV6-4 and TRBJ2-3; TRBD2 aligns across 9 bases. The CDR3 consists of 19 residues. The V segment lost 7 bases and the J segment 3 bases; nucleotides outside the gene matches: 20. Looked up from germline, CDR1 is MRHNA and CDR2 is SNTAGT. Here the CDR3 DNA reads TGTGCCAGCACCCCGCAGGTGGTCCGCGCCGCGGGGGGGACAGATACGCAGTATTTT. Its translation is CASTPQVVRAAGGTDTQYF.

This clone was seen just once. The V gene is TRBV4-1, the J gene TRBJ2-1, with D possibly being TRBD2 (6 bases). This CDR3 is 19 amino acids long. The germline V gene encodes CDR1 MGHRA and CDR2 YSYEKL. The germline V and J ends were trimmed by 3 bases and 2 bases, with 23 bases remaining between them. CDR3 DNA sequence: TGCGCCAGCAGCCATCTTCTGGGGAGCGGGCCCTCTCCCTACAATGAGCAGTTCTTC. Its translation is CASSHLLGSGPSPYNEQFF.

The genes are TRBV6-5 and TRBJ2-3; 9 positions match TRBD2. The CDR3 spans 16 residues. Germline V gene sequence: CDR1 MNHEY, CDR2 SVGAGI. V gave up 2 bases and J gave up 4 bases; unmatched junction bases: 7. CDR3 amino acids: CASSYIPSGTADTQYF. The CDR3 DNA reads as TGTGCCAGCAGTTACATCCCTAGCGGGACGGCAGATACGCAGTATTTT.

The chain employs TRBV11-2 and TRBJ2-7, with 12 bases fitting TRBD2. This CDR3 has 15 residues. The V and J ends lost 7 bases and 7 bases, in that order; junction bases with no gene match: 11. CDR1 and CDR2 (germline): SGHAT, FQNNGV. This chain's CDR3 is CASTSSTSGRGEQYF. The CDR3 DNA follows: TGTGCCAGCACCTCTTCGACTAGCGGGAGAGGAGAGCAGTACTTC. The whole variable domain, remainder taken from reference TRBV11-2 and TRBJ2-7, is EAGVAQSPRYKIIEKRQSVAFWCNPISGHATLYWYQQILGQGPKLLIQFQNNGVVDDSQLPKDRFSAERLKGVDSTLKIQPAKLEDSAVYLCASTSSTSGRGEQYFGPGTRLTVT.

This clone was picked up a small number of times. The chain combines TRBV7-9 with TRBJ1-1, with a possible D match to TRBD1 (5 bases). This CDR3 comprises 17 residues. Trimming left V 6 bases short and J 1 base short, with 21 bases between. CDR1 is SEHNR, CDR2 FQNEAQ, per germline (reference sequence). CDR3 region: CASSQNRGDLRNTEAFF. The CDR3 DNA reads TGTGCCAGCAGTCAAAATCGGGGGGACCTCAGGAACACTGAAGCTTTCTTT. Variable domain in full (rest from reference TRBV7-9 and TRBJ1-1): DTGVSQNPRHKITKRGQNVTFRCDPISEHNRLYWYRQTLGQGPEFLTYFQNEAQLEKSRLLSDRFSAERPKGSFSTLEIQRTEQGDSAMYLCASSQNRGDLRNTEAFFGQGTRLTVV.

The CDR3 DNA reads TGTGCCAGCAGCCAAGATACAGGGGGAGGTGAAAAACTGTTTTTT. Translation: CASSQDTGGGEKLFF. J is TRBJ1-4 and V is TRBV14; 8 bases line up with TRBD1. Looked up from germline, CDR1 is SGHDN and CDR2 is FVKESK. The CDR3 runs 15 residues. With 0 bases clipped from V and 7 bases from J, the junction kept 4 bases outside the gene matches.

The genes are TRBV10-3 and TRBJ2-1; D might be TRBD2 (5 bases). V dropped 0 bases and J dropped 3 bases, with 9 bases sitting between them. The CDR3 runs 15 residues. The germline gives CDR1 ENHRY, CDR2 SYGVKD. The CDR3 DNA reads TGTGCCATCAGTGAGTCTGGACTTTTCTACAATGAGCAGTTCTTC. It yields the protein CAISESGLFYNEQFF.

The genes are TRBV19 and TRBJ1-1; D gene ambiguous. Trimming took off 3 bases at V and 0 bases at J, with 5 bases between the two ends. CDR3 length: 13 amino acids. Germline CDR1 and CDR2: LNHDA and SQIVND (reference sequence). This CDR3 reads CASSIAVNTEAFF. DNA for the CDR3: TGTGCCAGTAGTATCGCCGTGAACACTGAAGCTTTCTTT. Looking up the rest from reference TRBV19 and TRBJ1-1 gives the full variable domain: DGGITQSPKYLFRKEGQNVTLSCEQNLNHDAMYWYRQDPGQGLRLIYYSQIVNDFQKGDIAEGYSVSREKKESFPLTVTSAQKNPTAFYLCASSIAVNTEAFFGQGTRLTVV.

This chain connects TRBV7-9 to TRBJ2-1; 7 bases map to TRBD2. The junction had 7 bases not matched to a gene; V was cut back by 5 bases and J by 3 bases. Germline V gene lookup returns CDR1 SEHNR and CDR2 FQNEAQ (reference sequence). This CDR3 spans 15 amino acids. This CDR3 reads CASSVRLADYNEQFF. Here the CDR3 DNA reads TGTGCCAGCAGCGTTAGGCTAGCGGACTACAATGAGCAGTTCTTC.

The chain carries TRBV5-1 and TRBJ2-3; TRBD2 agrees at 12 bases. This CDR3 has 17 amino acids. With V trimmed by 3 bases and J by 3 bases, 8 bases remained unmatched. CDR1 is SGHRS, CDR2 YFSETQ, per germline. CDR3 in amino acids: CASSYSSSGGETDTQYF. The CDR3 region has the DNA TGCGCCAGCAGCTATTCTTCTAGCGGGGGGGAAACAGATACGCAGTATTTT.

This clone was observed a few times. The V call is TRBV5-5, the J call TRBJ2-7; 8 positions match TRBD2. The CDR3 is 15 residues long. After removal of 0 bases from V and 3 bases from J, the junction contained 5 bases not matched to a gene. Germline V lookup: CDR1 SGHKS, CDR2 YYEKEE (reference sequence). The CDR3 sequence is CASSLGAGVFYEQYF. CDR3 nucleotide sequence: TGTGCCAGCAGCTTGGGAGCGGGAGTCTTCTACGAGCAGTACTTC. The full variable domain, in which reference TRBV5-5 and TRBJ2-7 provide the parts outside the CDR3, is DAGVTQSPTHLIKTRGQQVTLRCSPISGHKSVSWYQQVLGQGPQFIFQYYEKEERGRGNFPDRFSARQFPNYSSELNVNALLLGDSALYLCASSLGAGVFYEQYFGPGTRLTVT.

The CDR3 loop reads CASSPTISPLHF. The CDR3 DNA is TGTGCCAGCAGCCCCACTATTTCACCCCTCCACTTT. The V call is TRBV7-2, the J call TRBJ1-6; D not certain. V was pared by 5 bases and J by 9 bases, with 8 bases between. The CDR3 contains 12 residues. Per the germline V gene, CDR1 is SGHTA and CDR2 is FQGNSA. Full variable domain (rest looked up from reference TRBV7-2 and TRBJ1-6): GAGVSQSPSNKVTEKGKDVELRCDPISGHTALYWYRQSLGQGLEFLIYFQGNSAPDKSGLPSDRFSAERTGGSVSTLTIQRTQQEDSAVYLCASSPTISPLHFGNGTRLTVT.

The CDR3 region has the DNA TGTGCCAGCAGCTTAGATGGGGGACAGGGTCGCGCTGAAGCTTTCTTT. Amino acid sequence: CASSLDGGQGRAEAFF. The chain has TRBV11-3 and TRBJ1-1, with 9 bases fitting TRBD1. The CDR3 is 16 amino acids. J gave up 6 bases and V 0 bases, and 8 bases lay outside the gene matches. Looked up from germline, CDR1 is SGHNT and CDR2 is YENEEA. The whole variable domain, filled in from reference TRBV11-3 and TRBJ1-1, reads EAGVVQSPRYKIIEKKQPVAFWCNPISGHNTLYWYLQNLGQGPELLIRYENEEAVDDSQLPKDRFSAERLKGVDSTLKIQPAELGDSAVYLCASSLDGGQGRAEAFFGQGTRLTVV.

V gene TRBV6-6 combines with J gene TRBJ2-3; a possible D gene is TRBD2 (5 bases). The CDR3 has 16 amino acids. The V end lost 0 bases, the J end lost 6 bases, and 16 bases lay between the germline ends. Germline CDR1 is MNHNY and CDR2 is SVGAGI (reference sequence). This CDR3 is CASSYSEGLRGDTQYF. Written as DNA, the CDR3 is TGTGCCAGCAGTTACTCGGAAGGACTCCGAGGGGATACGCAGTATTTT.

This chain uses TRBV6-6 with TRBJ2-1; D gene ambiguous. Germline CDR1 MNHNY, CDR2 SVGAGI (reference sequence). This CDR3 is built from 12 residues. The germline V and J ends were trimmed by 6 bases and 7 bases, with 10 bases remaining between them. The CDR3 DNA follows: TGTGCCAGCAGCCCCGGAGCAAATGAGCAGTTCTTC. Its translation: CASSPGANEQFF.

The chain has TRBV4-1 and TRBJ2-3, with 10 bases matching TRBD2. Germline assignment: CDR1 MGHRA and CDR2 YSYEKL. CDR3 length: 15 amino acids. The V and J ends lost 4 bases and 1 base, in that order; junction bases with no gene match: 2. Here the CDR3 reads CASSPGTSGTDTQYF. The CDR3, as DNA: TGCGCCAGCAGCCCTGGGACTAGCGGCACAGATACGCAGTATTTT.

The chain carries TRBV6-1 and TRBJ2-7, with 12 bases lining up with TRBD1. Looked up from germline, CDR1 is MNHNS and CDR2 is SASEGT. Trimming at V came to 7 bases and at J to 6 bases, leaving 10 bases not matched to a gene. The CDR3 contains 15 residues. In nucleotides, the CDR3 is TGTGCCAGCATCAGGGACAGGGGGCCCTGGGGCGAGCAGTACTTC. This sequence encodes CASIRDRGPWGEQYF.

The rearrangement joins TRBV13 to TRBJ2-4; D is undetermined. The length of the CDR3 is 13 residues. Trimming cost V 3 bases and J 1 base, with 4 bases left between them. Per the germline V gene, CDR1 is PRHDT and CDR2 is FYEKMQ (reference sequence). The CDR3 DNA reads TGTGCCAGCAGCTTGGGGGCCAAAAACATTCAGTACTTC. Its protein product is CASSLGAKNIQYF.

V is TRBV6-6 and J is TRBJ2-2, with D uncertain. CDR3 size: 14 residues. V was shortened by 6 bases and J by 4 bases, with 12 bases between the two germline ends. Germline lookup yields CDR1 MNHNY and CDR2 SVGAGI (reference sequence). The CDR3 loop reads CASSLRALTGELFF. Here the CDR3 DNA reads TGTGCCAGCAGCCTCCGGGCCCTCACCGGGGAGCTGTTTTTT.

This clone was picked up a small number of times. The CDR3 sequence is CATSSYRGRSNYGYTF. CDR3 bases: TGTGCCACCAGCAGTTACAGGGGGCGATCTAACTATGGCTACACCTTC. The chain couples TRBV15 to TRBJ1-2, with 9 positions matching TRBD1. CDR1 and CDR2 (germline): LNHNV, YYDKDF (reference sequence). The J segment lost 0 bases and the V segment lost 3 bases, leaving 5 bases of the junction unmatched. The CDR3 totals 16 residues.

This chain links TRBV6-6 with TRBJ1-6; D not certain. The V gene lost 10 bases and the J gene lost 4 bases, with 14 bases spanning the gap. Germline V CDR1 and CDR2: MNHNY, SVGAGI (reference sequence). There are 14 residues in the CDR3. The CDR3 loop reads CAIRYLGYNSPLHF. In DNA, the CDR3 is TGTGCCATCCGATACTTAGGGTATAATTCACCCCTCCACTTT.

V and J are TRBV30 and TRBJ2-7; the match to TRBD1 covers 9 bases. The length of the CDR3 is 13 residues. Trimming cost V 7 bases and J 5 bases; bases outside gene matches: 9. From germline, CDR1 is GTSNPN and CDR2 SVGIG (reference sequence). The CDR3 DNA sequence: TGTGCCTCGGGGACAGGGTGGGGCAACGAGCAGTACTTC. Translating gives CASGTGWGNEQYF.